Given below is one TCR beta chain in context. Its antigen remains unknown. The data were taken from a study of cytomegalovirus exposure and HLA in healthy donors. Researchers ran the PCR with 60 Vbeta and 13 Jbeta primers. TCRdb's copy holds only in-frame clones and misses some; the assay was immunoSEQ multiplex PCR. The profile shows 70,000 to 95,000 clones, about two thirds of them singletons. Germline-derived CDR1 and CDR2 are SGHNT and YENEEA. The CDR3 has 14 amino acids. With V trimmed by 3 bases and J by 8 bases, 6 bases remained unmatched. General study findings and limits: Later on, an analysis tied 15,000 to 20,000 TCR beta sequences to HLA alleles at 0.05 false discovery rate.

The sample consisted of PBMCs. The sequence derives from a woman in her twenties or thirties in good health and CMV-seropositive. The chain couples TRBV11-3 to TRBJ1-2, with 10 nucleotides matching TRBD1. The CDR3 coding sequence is TGTGCCAGCAGCTTGGGACAGGGGTTGTCCGGCTACACCTTC. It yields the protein CASSLGQGLSGYTF.